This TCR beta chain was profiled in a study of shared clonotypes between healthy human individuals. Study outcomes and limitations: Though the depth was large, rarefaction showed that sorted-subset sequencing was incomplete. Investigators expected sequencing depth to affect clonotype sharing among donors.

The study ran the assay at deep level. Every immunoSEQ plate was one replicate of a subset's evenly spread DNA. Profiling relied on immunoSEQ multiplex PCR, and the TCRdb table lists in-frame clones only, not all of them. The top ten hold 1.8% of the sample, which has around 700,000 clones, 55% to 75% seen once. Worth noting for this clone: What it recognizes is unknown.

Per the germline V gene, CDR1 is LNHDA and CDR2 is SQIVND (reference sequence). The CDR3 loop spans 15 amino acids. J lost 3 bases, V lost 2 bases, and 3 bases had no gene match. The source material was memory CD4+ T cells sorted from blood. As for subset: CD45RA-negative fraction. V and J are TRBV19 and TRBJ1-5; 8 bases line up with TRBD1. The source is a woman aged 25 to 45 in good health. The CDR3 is CASSIWGQDNQPQHF. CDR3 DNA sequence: TGTGCCAGTAGTATATGGGGACAGGACAATCAGCCCCAGCATTTT.